This T cell receptor beta chain was profiled in a study of blood T cells in healthy people across ages. Study-wide context: T cells yielded about one barcoded beta molecule per two cells through template switching.

Donors were healthy Caucasian individuals from Russia aged roughly 6 to 90. Total RNA was extracted at no less than 6 micrograms per sample. The CDR3 is 13 amino acids. Trimming stripped 0 bases from V and 9 bases from J, with 9 bases between. Germline V gene lookup returns CDR1 SNHLY and CDR2 FYNNEI. A sample-barcoded 5' primer and a J-beta primer mix were used in a second PCR of about 7 to 11 cycles. In TCRdb, the 5' RACE reads were re-called with MiXCR into one record per CDR3 protein. This sample has hundreds of thousands of distinct CDR3 sequences, with around 41% found just once. This clonotype was picked up many times.

Source material: blood. This clonotype originated in a man older than 75 in good health. J is TRBJ2-1 and V is TRBV2; D is perhaps TRBD2 (6 bases). This CDR3 is CASSEASGGEQFF. CDR3 coding DNA: TGTGCCAGCAGTGAAGCTAGCGGAGGTGAGCAGTTCTTC.